What follows are 21 T cell receptor beta chains derived from one specimen sequenced in a study of T cell changes during pregnancy in multiple sclerosis. The table came from immunoSEQ multiplex PCR; TCRdb's copy has only in-frame clones and leaves some out. The data contain about 50,000 clones, approximately 92% of them singletons. Sequences were derived from CD4+ T cells from peripheral blood mononuclear cells, sampled in the third trimester of pregnancy. Receptors were obtained from a female donor with multiple sclerosis, enrolled in a pregnancy study.

The J gene is TRBJ2-2, the V gene TRBV7-3, with 8 bases fitting TRBD2. The J segment lost 5 bases and the V segment lost 10 bases, leaving 9 bases of the junction unmatched. Germline V gene sequence: CDR1 SGHTA, CDR2 FQGTGA. CDR3 length equals 14 residues. This chain's CDR3 is CATQSGGDTGELFF. The CDR3 DNA is TGTGCCACCCAAAGCGGGGGCGATACCGGGGAGCTGTTTTTT.

V gene TRBV7-2 combines with J gene TRBJ1-4; TRBD1 might be the D (5 bases). The V end was cut by 6 bases, the J end by 7 bases, with 9 bases between. CDR3 length equals 12 residues. Germline V CDR1 and CDR2: SGHTA, FQGNSA. CDR3 sequence: CASRRTGEKLFF. In nucleotides, the CDR3 is TGTGCCAGCAGGCGTACAGGTGAAAAACTGTTTTTT.

A remark on this clone: Its ends do not fully match the called genes, so a read error is possible. The V and J genes are TRBV5-6 and TRBJ2-1; 16 bases are a match to TRBD2. CDR1 and CDR2 (germline): SGHDT, YYEEEE. This CDR3 contains 16 residues. CDR3 protein: CASTLRGLAGGTEQFF. CDR3 DNA: TGTGCCAGCACCTTGCGGGGACTAGCGGGGGGGACTGAGCAGTTCTTC.

This chain uses TRBV6-5 with TRBJ1-6; TRBD1 agrees at 7 bases. V gave up 4 bases and J gave up 5 bases; unmatched junction bases: 8. This CDR3 is 16 amino acids long. The V gene's germline CDR1 is MNHEY and CDR2 SVGAGI. This CDR3 is CASSSRSRGDNSPLHF. The CDR3 DNA follows: TGTGCCAGCAGTTCGAGATCCAGGGGGGATAATTCACCCCTCCACTTT.

V and J are TRBV9 and TRBJ1-3; tentative D call: TRBD1 (5 bases). The CDR3 extends over 18 amino acids. CDR1 SGDLS and CDR2 YYNGEE come from the germline V gene. V lost 0 bases and J lost 1, with 17 bases in between. The CDR3 is CASSVADYSGTSGNTIYF. The CDR3 region has the DNA TGTGCCAGCAGCGTAGCGGACTATTCCGGGACGTCTGGAAACACCATATATTTT.

This clone came up a few times. The identical CDR3 is also encoded by other nucleotide sequences in the sample. V gene TRBV7-3 combines with J gene TRBJ1-1; D is possibly TRBD1 (6 bases). Germline V gene sequence: CDR1 SGHTA, CDR2 FQGTGA. The CDR3 covers 13 residues. The V end lost 6 bases, the J end lost 1 base, and 9 bases lay between the germline ends. CDR3 sequence reads: CASSLGQNTEAFF. CDR3 bases: TGTGCCAGCAGTTTGGGACAGAACACTGAAGCTTTCTTT.

The CDR3 DNA follows: TGTGCCAGCAGCTTAGCGGGACTAGCGAGCCTGACCGGGGAGCTGTTTTTT. Encoded protein: CASSLAGLASLTGELFF. This rearrangement joins TRBV7-2 to TRBJ2-2; 10 nucleotides align to TRBD2. This CDR3 comprises 17 residues. Germline lookup yields CDR1 SGHTA and CDR2 FQGNSA. J lost 5 bases, V lost 0 bases, and 6 bases had no gene match.

V gene TRBV4-1 combines with J gene TRBJ1-1, with 11 bases matching TRBD1. The V gene's germline CDR1 is MGHRA and CDR2 YSYEKL. The CDR3 totals 16 residues. V gave up 4 bases and J gave up 6 bases; unmatched junction bases: 10. DNA of the CDR3: TGCGCCAGCAGCCTACTAATCGGACAGGGGGCGGCTGAAGCTTTCTTT. As protein: CASSLLIGQGAAEAFF.

In DNA form, the CDR3 reads TGTGCCTGGAGTCCACCGCGACAGGGAACTCCGCAGTATTTT. It specifies CAWSPPRQGTPQYF. V gene TRBV30 combines with J gene TRBJ2-3; 7 nucleotides line up with TRBD1. CDR3 length: 14 residues. Germline V gives CDR1 GTSNPN, CDR2 SVGIG (reference sequence). The trim removed 2 bases at V and 10 bases at J, leaving 12 bases unmatched.

J is TRBJ1-2 and V is TRBV6-5, with D possibly being TRBD1 (6 bases). Germline CDR1 MNHEY, CDR2 SVGAGI. The CDR3 extends over 13 amino acids. With 5 bases removed from V and 8 bases from J, the gap between germline ends came to 15 bases. CDR3 region: CASSQGQLNGYTF. CDR3 coding DNA: TGTGCCAGCAGTCAAGGACAGCTTAACGGCTACACCTTC.

The CDR3 nucleotides are TGTGCCAGCAGCTCTGACAGAGTTTACACCGGGGAGCTGTTTTTT. Protein: CASSSDRVYTGELFF. V gene TRBV7-6 combines with J gene TRBJ2-2; D may be TRBD1 (5 bases). Germline loops: CDR1 SGHVS, CDR2 FNYEAQ. Trimming cost V 4 bases and J 3 bases, with 12 bases left between them. The CDR3 consists of 15 residues.

The gene calls are TRBV19 and TRBJ1-5; maybe TRBD1 (6 bases). This CDR3 has 17 amino acids. The germline gives CDR1 LNHDA, CDR2 SQIVND (reference sequence). V was trimmed by 1 base and J by 2 bases, leaving 15 bases between them. CDR3 sequence (DNA): TGTGCCAGTAGTATAGGGAGGGGGGGGCAGGGCAATCAGCCCCAGCATTTT. Translation gives CASSIGRGGQGNQPQHF.

The chain combines TRBV11-1 with TRBJ2-3; 8 nucleotides agree with TRBD2. The CDR3 sequence is 16 residues long. V lost 5 bases and J lost 2; bases outside the gene matches: 9. Germline CDR1 and CDR2: SGHAT and FQDESV (reference sequence). CDR3 sequence (DNA): TGTGCCAGCAGCCCTCACCTACTAGCGGCCACAGATACGCAGTATTTT. As protein: CASSPHLLAATDTQYF.

CDR3 nucleotides: TGTGCCAGCAGCCTACAGGGGGCTGAGAATTCACCCCTCCACTTT. Translated: CASSLQGAENSPLHF. The genes are TRBV5-4 and TRBJ1-6, with 9 positions matching TRBD1. The germline V gene has CDR1 SGHNT and CDR2 YYREEE (reference sequence). V shed 4 bases, J shed 7 bases, and the junction held 6 bases outside the gene matches. The CDR3 has 15 amino acids.

The rearrangement links TRBV30 to TRBJ2-5; the match to TRBD2 covers 13 bases. The CDR3 spans 16 residues. Germline V gene lookup returns CDR1 GTSNPN and CDR2 SVGIG (reference sequence). V was clipped by 0 bases and J by 5 bases; unmatched bases: 6. This CDR3 is CAWSVLAGGPHETQYF. CDR3 sequence (DNA): TGTGCCTGGAGTGTACTAGCGGGGGGGCCTCACGAGACCCAGTACTTC.

This rearrangement joins TRBV7-3 to TRBJ1-1, with D possibly being TRBD1 (5 bases). Trimming left V 5 bases short and J 1 base short, with 17 bases between. This CDR3 is 16 amino acids long. Germline-derived CDR1 and CDR2 are SGHTA and FQGTGA. The CDR3 DNA sequence: TGTGCCAGCAGCACCCGTCAGGGATTCGCGAACACTGAAGCTTTCTTT. Translated, it gives CASSTRQGFANTEAFF.

The gene calls are TRBV6-6 and TRBJ2-3, with D perhaps TRBD2 (6 bases). The CDR3 has 14 amino acids. Trimming took 4 bases from V and 2 from J, leaving 10 bases between them. Germline V gives CDR1 MNHNY, CDR2 SVGAGI (reference sequence). Here the CDR3 reads CASSSAGPTDTQYF. The CDR3 nucleotides are TGTGCCAGCAGTTCTGCGGGGCCCACAGATACGCAGTATTTT.

V is TRBV12-5 and J is TRBJ2-5, with 7 positions matching TRBD2. The germline V gene encodes CDR1 LGHNT and CDR2 FRNRAP. V was clipped by 7 bases and J by 7 bases; unmatched bases: 18. This CDR3 region has 16 residues. The CDR3 sequence is CASAPGGTGTSGTQYF. In DNA, the CDR3 is TGTGCTAGTGCTCCCGGGGGGACGGGTACTTCAGGGACCCAGTACTTC.

The rearrangement joins TRBV6-1 to TRBJ2-7, with 7 nucleotides matching TRBD1. The CDR3 runs 15 residues. Germline assignment: CDR1 MNHNS and CDR2 SASEGT. The V segment lost 4 bases and the J segment 1 base; nucleotides outside the gene matches: 7. The CDR3 DNA follows: TGTGCCAGCAGTGGGGACAGTCTCGGTTCCTACGAGCAGTACTTC. Amino acids: CASSGDSLGSYEQYF.

The chain uses TRBV6-5 and TRBJ2-1; 12 positions agree with TRBD2. The V gene's germline CDR1 is MNHEY and CDR2 SVGAGI. This CDR3 contains 15 residues. V shed 4 bases and J 9 bases; nucleotides not matched to a gene: 7. In DNA, the CDR3 is TGTGCCAGCAGTTTCCTAGCGGGGGGGCGCGGTGAGCAGTTCTTC. Translating it yields CASSFLAGGRGEQFF.

The chain joins TRBV12-5 to TRBJ1-1; tentatively, D is TRBD1 (6 bases). In germline, CDR1 is LGHNT, CDR2 FRNRAP. The CDR3 is 15 amino acids. With 1 base removed from V and 1 base from J, the gap between germline ends came to 10 bases. The CDR3, as DNA: TGTGCTAGTGGTTTGGGGAGACAGGCGAACACTGAAGCTTTCTTT. Translation gives CASGLGRQANTEAFF.